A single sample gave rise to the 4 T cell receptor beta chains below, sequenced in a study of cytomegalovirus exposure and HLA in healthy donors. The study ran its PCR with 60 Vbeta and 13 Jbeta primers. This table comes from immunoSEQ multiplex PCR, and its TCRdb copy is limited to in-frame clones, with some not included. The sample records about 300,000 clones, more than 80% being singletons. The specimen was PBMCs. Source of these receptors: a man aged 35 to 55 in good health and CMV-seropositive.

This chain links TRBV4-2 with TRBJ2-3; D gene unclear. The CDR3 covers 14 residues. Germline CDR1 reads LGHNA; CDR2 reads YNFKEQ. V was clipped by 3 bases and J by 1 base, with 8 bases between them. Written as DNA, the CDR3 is TGTGCCAGCAGCCAGGCAGATCGCACAGATACGCAGTATTTT. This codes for CASSQADRTDTQYF.

CDR3 DNA sequence: TGCGCCAGCAGCTTTGCGGGAATCAACACCGGGGAGCTGTTTTTT. It translates to CASSFAGINTGELFF. The genes are TRBV5-1 and TRBJ2-2; D may be TRBD2 (6 bases). The germline V and J ends were trimmed by 2 bases and 2 bases, with 10 bases remaining between them. CDR1 is SGHRS and CDR2 is YFSETQ in the germline V gene. The CDR3 totals 15 residues. Filled out from reference TRBV5-1 and TRBJ2-2, the complete variable domain reads KAGVTQTPRYLIKTRGQQVTLSCSPISGHRSVSWYQQTPGQGLQFLFEYFSETQRNKGNFPGRFSGRQFSNSRSEMNVSTLELGDSALYLCASSFAGINTGELFFGEGSRLTVL.

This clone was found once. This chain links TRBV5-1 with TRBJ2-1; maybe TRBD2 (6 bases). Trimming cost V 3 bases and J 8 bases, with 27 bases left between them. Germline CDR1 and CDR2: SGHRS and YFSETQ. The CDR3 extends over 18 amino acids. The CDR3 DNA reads TGCGCCAGCAGCTCCCAGGGTGGTAGCGGAGATACCTATGATGAGCAGTTCTTC. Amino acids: CASSSQGGSGDTYDEQFF.

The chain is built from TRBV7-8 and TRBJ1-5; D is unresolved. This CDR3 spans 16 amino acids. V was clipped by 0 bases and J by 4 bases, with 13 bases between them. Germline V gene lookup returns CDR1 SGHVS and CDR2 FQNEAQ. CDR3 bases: TGTGCCAGCAGCTTAGCGCCTTCAGGAGGGAATCAGCCCCAGCATTTT. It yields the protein CASSLAPSGGNQPQHF. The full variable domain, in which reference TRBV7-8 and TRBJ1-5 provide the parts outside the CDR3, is GAGVSQSPRYKVAKRGQDVALRCDPISGHVSLFWYQQALGQGPEFLTYFQNEAQLDKSGLPSDRFFAERPEGSVSTLKIQRTQQEDSAVYLCASSLAPSGGNQPQHFGDGTRLSIL.